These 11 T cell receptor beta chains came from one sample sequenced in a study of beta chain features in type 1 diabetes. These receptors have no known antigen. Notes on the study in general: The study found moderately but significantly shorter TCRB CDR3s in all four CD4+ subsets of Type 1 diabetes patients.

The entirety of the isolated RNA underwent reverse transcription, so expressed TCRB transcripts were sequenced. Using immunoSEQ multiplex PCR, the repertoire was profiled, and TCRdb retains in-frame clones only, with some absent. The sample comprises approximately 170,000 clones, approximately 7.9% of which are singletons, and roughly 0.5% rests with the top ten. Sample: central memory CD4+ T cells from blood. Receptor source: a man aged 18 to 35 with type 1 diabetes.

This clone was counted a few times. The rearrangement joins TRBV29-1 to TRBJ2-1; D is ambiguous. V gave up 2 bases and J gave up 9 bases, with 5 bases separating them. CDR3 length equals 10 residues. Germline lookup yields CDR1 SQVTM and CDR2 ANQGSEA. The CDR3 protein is CSVEQVEQFF. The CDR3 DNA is TGCAGCGTTGAACAGGTTGAGCAGTTCTTC.

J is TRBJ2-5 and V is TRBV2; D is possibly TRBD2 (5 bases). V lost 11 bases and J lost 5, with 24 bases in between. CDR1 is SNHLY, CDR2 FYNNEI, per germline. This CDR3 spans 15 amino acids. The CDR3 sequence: CAGTAAGLSGETQYF. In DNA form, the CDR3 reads TGTGCCGGAACTGCAGCAGGACTTTCCGGCGAGACCCAGTACTTC.

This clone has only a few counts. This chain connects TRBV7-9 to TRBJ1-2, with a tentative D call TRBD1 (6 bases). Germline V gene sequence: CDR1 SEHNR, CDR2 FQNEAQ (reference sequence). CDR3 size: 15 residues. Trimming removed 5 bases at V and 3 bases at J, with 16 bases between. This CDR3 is CASSPTSGQYYGYTF. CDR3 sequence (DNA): TGTGCCAGCAGCCCTACCTCCGGACAGTACTATGGCTACACCTTC.

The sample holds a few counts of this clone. The CDR3 here is CASDDPGLARSTDTQYF. The CDR3 DNA reads as TGTGCCAGCGACGATCCGGGACTAGCGAGAAGCACAGATACGCAGTATTTT. The V call is TRBV28, the J call TRBJ2-3; TRBD2 aligns across 10 bases. The CDR3 runs to 17 residues. J was trimmed by 0 bases and V by 8 bases; bases with no gene match: 11. The germline V gene encodes CDR1 MDHEN and CDR2 SYDVKM.

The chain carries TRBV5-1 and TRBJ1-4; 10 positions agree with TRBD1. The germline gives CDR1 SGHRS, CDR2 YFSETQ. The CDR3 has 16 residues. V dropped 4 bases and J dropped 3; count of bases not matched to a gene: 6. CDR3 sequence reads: CASSGLGQGANEKLFF. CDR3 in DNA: TGCGCCAGCAGCGGCCTAGGACAGGGGGCTAATGAAAAACTGTTTTTT. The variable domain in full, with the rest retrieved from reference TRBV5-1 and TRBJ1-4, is KAGVTQTPRYLIKTRGQQVTLSCSPISGHRSVSWYQQTPGQGLQFLFEYFSETQRNKGNFPGRFSGRQFSNSRSEMNVSTLELGDSALYLCASSGLGQGANEKLFFGSGTQLSVL.

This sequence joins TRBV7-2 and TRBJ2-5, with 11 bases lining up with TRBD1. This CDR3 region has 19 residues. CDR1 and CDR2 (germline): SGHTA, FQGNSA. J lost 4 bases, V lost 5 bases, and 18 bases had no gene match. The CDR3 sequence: CASSRQTTLGQGVRETQYF. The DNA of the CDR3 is TGTGCCAGCAGCCGGCAAACTACCTTGGGACAGGGGGTGAGAGAGACCCAGTACTTC. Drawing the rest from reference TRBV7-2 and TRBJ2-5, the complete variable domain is GAGVSQSPSNKVTEKGKDVELRCDPISGHTALYWYRQSLGQGLEFLIYFQGNSAPDKSGLPSDRFSAERTGGSVSTLTIQRTQQEDSAVYLCASSRQTTLGQGVRETQYFGPGTRLLVL.

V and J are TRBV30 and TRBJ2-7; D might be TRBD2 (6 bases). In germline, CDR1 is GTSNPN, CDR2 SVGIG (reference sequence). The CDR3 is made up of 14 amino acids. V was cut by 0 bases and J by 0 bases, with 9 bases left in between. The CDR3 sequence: CAWSVGGNSYEQYF. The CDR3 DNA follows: TGTGCCTGGAGTGTTGGAGGGAACTCCTACGAGCAGTACTTC.

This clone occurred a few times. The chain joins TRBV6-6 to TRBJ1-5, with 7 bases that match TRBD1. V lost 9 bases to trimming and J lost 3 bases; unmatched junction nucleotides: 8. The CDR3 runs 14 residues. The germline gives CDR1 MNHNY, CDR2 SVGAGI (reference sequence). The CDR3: CASQPGQVNQPQHF. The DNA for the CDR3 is TGTGCCAGTCAACCAGGACAGGTCAATCAGCCCCAGCATTTT.

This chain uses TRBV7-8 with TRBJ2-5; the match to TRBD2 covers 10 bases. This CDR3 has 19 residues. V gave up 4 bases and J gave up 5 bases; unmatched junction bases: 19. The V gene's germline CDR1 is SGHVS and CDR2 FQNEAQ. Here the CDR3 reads CASSSQARVVAGGGETQYF. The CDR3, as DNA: TGTGCCAGCAGCTCACAAGCCCGGGTTGTAGCGGGAGGTGGGGAGACCCAGTACTTC.

CDR3: CASSLFPTSGDTGELFF. The CDR3 DNA follows: TGTGCCAGCAGCTTATTCCCCACTAGCGGGGACACCGGGGAGCTGTTTTTT. This chain connects TRBV7-9 to TRBJ2-2, with 10 bases aligning to TRBD2. V dropped 2 bases and J dropped 3; count of bases not matched to a gene: 6. Germline assignment: CDR1 SEHNR and CDR2 FQNEAQ (reference sequence). The CDR3 has 17 residues.

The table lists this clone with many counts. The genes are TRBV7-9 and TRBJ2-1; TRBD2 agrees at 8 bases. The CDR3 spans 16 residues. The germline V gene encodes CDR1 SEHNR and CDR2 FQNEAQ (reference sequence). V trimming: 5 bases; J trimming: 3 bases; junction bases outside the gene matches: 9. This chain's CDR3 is CASSASPGTSYNEQFF. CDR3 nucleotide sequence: TGTGCCAGCAGCGCATCTCCCGGGACTAGCTACAATGAGCAGTTCTTC.